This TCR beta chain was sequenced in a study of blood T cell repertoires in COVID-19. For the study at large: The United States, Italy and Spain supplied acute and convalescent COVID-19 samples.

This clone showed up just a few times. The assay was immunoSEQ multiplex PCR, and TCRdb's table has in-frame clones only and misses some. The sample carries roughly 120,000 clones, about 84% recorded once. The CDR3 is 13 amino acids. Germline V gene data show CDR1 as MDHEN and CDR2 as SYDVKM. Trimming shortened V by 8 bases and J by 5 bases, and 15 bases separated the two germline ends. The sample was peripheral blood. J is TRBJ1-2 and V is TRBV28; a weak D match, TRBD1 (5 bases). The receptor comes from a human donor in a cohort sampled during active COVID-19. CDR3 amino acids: CASETASTYGYTF. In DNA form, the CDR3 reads TGTGCCAGCGAGACAGCCTCGACGTATGGCTACACCTTC.